This T cell receptor (beta chain) was profiled in a study of T-cell reconstitution after alpha-beta-depleted transplantation in children. Whole-study findings and limits: Reportedly, roughly two months post-transplant, alpha-beta T cells arose from several hundred expanded graft clones. At the one-year point after transplant, T-cell counts and TCRbeta diversity were found to come mostly from T cells that had been newly produced.

This clonotype has ten or more counts. Antigen specificity is unknown. A TCRbeta library incorporating unique molecular identifiers was prepared. TCRdb re-called the PCR reads through MiXCR, storing one row per CDR3 protein. The sample lists a few hundred thousand distinct CDR3 sequences; 10% were seen once. This CDR3 comprises 15 residues. Trimming shortened V by 5 bases and J by 3 bases, and 16 bases separated the two germline ends. The sample here was PBMCs, taken before TCRalphabeta/CD19-depleted stem cell transplant. The TCR sequence derives from a boy younger than two with acute myeloid leukemia, due to receive a stem cell transplant. This chain joins TRBV12-3 or TRBV12-4 and TRBJ1-1; tentatively, D is TRBD1 (5 bases). The CDR3 coding sequence is TGTGCCAGCAGTCTCCTCGGGACGGGGGACACTGAAGCTTTCTTT. It is translated as CASSLLGTGDTEAFF.